The present T cell receptor (beta chain) was sequenced within a study of blood T cell repertoires in COVID-19. Study information: Samples representing acute and convalescent COVID-19 were sourced from the United States, Italy and Spain.

Repertoires were generated with immunoSEQ multiplex PCR, while TCRdb's copy carries only in-frame clones and drops some. Of about 97,000 clones in the sample, 85% to 90% were seen once. Trimming took 5 bases from V and 2 from J, leaving 15 bases between them. This CDR3 is built from 15 residues. Germline assignment: CDR1 SGHRS and CDR2 YFSETQ. This clonotype was obtained from a human donor in a cohort sampled during active COVID-19. The material sequenced was peripheral blood. The chain has TRBV5-1 and TRBJ2-3; D possibly corresponds to TRBD2 (5 bases). The CDR3 sequence: CASRPRGDSTDTQYF. DNA for the CDR3: TGCGCCAGCAGGCCCCGGGGAGACTCCACAGATACGCAGTATTTT.